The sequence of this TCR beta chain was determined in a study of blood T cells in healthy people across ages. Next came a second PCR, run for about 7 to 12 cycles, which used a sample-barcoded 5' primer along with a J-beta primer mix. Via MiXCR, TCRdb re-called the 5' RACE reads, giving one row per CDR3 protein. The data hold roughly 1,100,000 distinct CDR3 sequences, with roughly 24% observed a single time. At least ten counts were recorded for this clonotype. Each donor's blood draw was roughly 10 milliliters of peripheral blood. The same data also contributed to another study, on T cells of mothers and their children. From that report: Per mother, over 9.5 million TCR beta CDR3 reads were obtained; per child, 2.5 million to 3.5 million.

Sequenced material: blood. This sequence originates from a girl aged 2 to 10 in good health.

In DNA, the CDR3 is TGTGCCAGCAGCTTGAGTGGAAACACCATATATTTT. Protein: CASSLSGNTIYF. V usage is TRBV12-3 or TRBV12-4 and J usage is TRBJ1-3; D uncertain. The CDR3 is 12 residues long. Trimming took off 6 bases at V and 3 bases at J, with 6 bases between the two ends.